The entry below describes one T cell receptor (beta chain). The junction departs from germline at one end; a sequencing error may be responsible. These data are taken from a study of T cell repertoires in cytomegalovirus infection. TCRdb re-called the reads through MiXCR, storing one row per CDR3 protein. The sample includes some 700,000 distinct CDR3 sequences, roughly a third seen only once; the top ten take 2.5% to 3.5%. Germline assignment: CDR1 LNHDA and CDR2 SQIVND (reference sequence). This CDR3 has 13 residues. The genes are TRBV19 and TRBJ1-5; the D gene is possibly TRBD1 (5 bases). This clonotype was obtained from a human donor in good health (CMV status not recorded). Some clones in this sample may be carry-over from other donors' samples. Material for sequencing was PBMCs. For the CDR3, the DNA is TGTGCCAGTAGTCCCAACGGGGGAGAGCCCCAGAATTTT. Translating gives CASSPNGGEPQNF.